Listed below are T cell receptor beta chains from one sample, sequenced in a study of blood T cell repertoires in COVID-19. Sequencing was performed with immunoSEQ multiplex PCR; in TCRdb, only in-frame clones are kept and a portion is missing. There are tens of thousands of clones in the sample; around 83% occur only once, and about 40% lies in the top ten. Sequencing input: peripheral blood. The receptors derive from a man in his 60s with active or convalescent COVID-19. CDR3s include the opening cysteine and the closing phenylalanine or tryptophan. A D gene is named only where the DNA matches it firmly. The size of a clone is reported for some rows only, either as once, few or many, or as a class for expanded clones.

>.|14|.|TRBJ1-4|TRBV30
TGTGCCTGGAGTACGGGGGGCGCGGATGAAAAACTGTTTTTT
CAWSTGGADEKLFF
>.|15|.|TRBJ2-1|TRBV9
TGTGCCAGCAGCCCCGGGACACTGGGGTGGGATGAGCAGTTCTTC
CASSPGTLGWDEQFF
>once|15|.|TRBJ1-5|TRBV19
TGTGCCAGTAGTGGTGAGGGCATGGGCAATCAGCCCCAGCATTTT
CASSGEGMGNQPQHF
>few|15|.|TRBJ2-3|TRBV27
TGTGCCAGCAGTTTATCTTGGCGGGGCACAGATACGCAGTATTTT
CASSLSWRGTDTQYF
>.|16|TRBD2|TRBJ2-2|TRBV24-1
TGTGCCACCAGTGATTTGCGGGGGGAGAACACCGGGGAGCTGTTTTTT
CATSDLRGENTGELFF
>many|16|.|TRBJ1-1|TRBV11-2
TGTGCCAGCAGCTTAGTGTCTGGGCGGGAGAACACTGAAGCTTTCTTT
CASSLVSGRENTEAFF
>.|15|.|TRBJ1-6|TRBV19
TGTGCCAGTAGTATTGGGCAGGGTAGAAATTCACCCCTCCACTTT
CASSIGQGRNSPLHF
>.|17|TRBD1|TRBJ2-2|TRBV6-2/TRBV6-3
TGTGCCAGCAGTTACAAGTTGGGACAGATGGTCGGCGGGGAGCTGTTTTTT
CASSYKLGQMVGGELFF
>.|16|.|TRBJ2-1|TRBV19
TGTGCCAGTAGTATGGGCCAGGCCACGCGGGACAATGAGCAGTTCTTC
CASSMGQATRDNEQFF
>.|13|.|TRBJ1-5|TRBV6-4
TGTGCCGGCTCCAGTTTTAGCAATCAGCCCCAGCATTTT
CAGSSFSNQPQHF
>.|13|TRBD2|TRBJ2-3|TRBV7-7
TGTGCCAGCAGCTCCGGGTCGGGGGGTACGCAGTATTTT
CASSSGSGGTQYF
>once|14|.|TRBJ2-1|TRBV11-3
TGTGCCAGCAGCTTATTCGGCGGGACCAATGAGCAGTTCTTC
CASSLFGGTNEQFF
>.|22|TRBD2|TRBJ2-3|TRBV6-1
TGTGCCAGCAGTGAAATACCTACGGTCGCGGGGGGGGCCTATCTCCACACAGATACGCAGTATTTT
CASSEIPTVAGGAYLHTDTQYF
>.|13|TRBD1|TRBJ1-1|TRBV19
TGTGCCAGTAGCCGGGACAGGAACACTGAAGCTTTCTTT
CASSRDRNTEAFF
>.|17|.|TRBJ1-2|TRBV5-1
TGCGCCAGCAGCTTGAGCCCATCCTCAGGGCCAAGGAATGGCTACACCTTC
CASSLSPSSGPRNGYTF